What follows describes a single T cell receptor (beta chain). CDR3 size: 16 residues. V lost 5 bases, J lost 4 bases, and 21 bases lay in between. The V gene's germline CDR1 is SGHAT and CDR2 FQNNGV. This entry is derived from a study of blood T cells in healthy people across ages. Sample-barcoded 5' priming and a J-beta primer mix drove a second PCR of 7 to 11 cycles. TCRdb fed the 5' RACE reads into MiXCR, producing one record per CDR3 protein. The data contain fewer than 2,000,000 distinct CDR3 sequences, 39% of them seen just once; the ten biggest clones take up roughly 24%. This chain connects TRBV11-2 to TRBJ2-7; TRBD2 is a possible D gene (6 bases). The sequence was obtained from a human donor in good health. What was sequenced was blood. CDR3 nucleotides: TGTGCCAGCAGCGTTAGTGGGGCGGGGAGTGCATACGAGCAGTACTTC. Its translation is CASSVSGAGSAYEQYF.